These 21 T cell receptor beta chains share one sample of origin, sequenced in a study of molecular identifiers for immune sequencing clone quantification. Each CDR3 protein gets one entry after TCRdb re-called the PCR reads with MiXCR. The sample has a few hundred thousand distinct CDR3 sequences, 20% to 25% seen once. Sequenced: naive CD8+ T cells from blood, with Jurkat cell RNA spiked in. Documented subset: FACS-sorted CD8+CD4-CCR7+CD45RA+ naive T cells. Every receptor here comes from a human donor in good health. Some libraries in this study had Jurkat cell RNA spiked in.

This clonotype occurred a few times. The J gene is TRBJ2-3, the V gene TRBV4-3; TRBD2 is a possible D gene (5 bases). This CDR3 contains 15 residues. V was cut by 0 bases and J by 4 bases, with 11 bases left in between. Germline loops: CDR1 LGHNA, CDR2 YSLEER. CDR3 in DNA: TGCGCCAGCAGCCAAGACGGGGTTAGGGCAGATACGCAGTATTTT. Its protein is CASSQDGVRADTQYF.

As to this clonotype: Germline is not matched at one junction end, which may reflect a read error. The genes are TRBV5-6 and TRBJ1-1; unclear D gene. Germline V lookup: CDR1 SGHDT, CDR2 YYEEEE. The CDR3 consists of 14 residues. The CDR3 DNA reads TGTGCCAGCAGCTTTGGTCGGACCTACACTGATGCTTTCTTT. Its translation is CASSFGRTYTDAFF. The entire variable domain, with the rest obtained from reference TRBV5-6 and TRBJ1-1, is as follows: DAGVTQSPTHLIKTRGQQVTLRCSPKSGHDTVSWYQQALGQGPQFIFQYYEEEERQRGNFPDRFSGHQFPNYSSELNVNALLLGDSALYLCASSFGRTYTDAFFGQGTRLTVV.

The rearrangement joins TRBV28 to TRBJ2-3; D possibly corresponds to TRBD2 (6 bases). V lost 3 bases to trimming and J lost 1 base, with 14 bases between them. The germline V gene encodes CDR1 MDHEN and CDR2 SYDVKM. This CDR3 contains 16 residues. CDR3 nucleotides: TGTGCCAGCAGTTTTTCCGTAGCGGACTGCACAGATACGCAGTATTTT. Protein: CASSFSVADCTDTQYF.

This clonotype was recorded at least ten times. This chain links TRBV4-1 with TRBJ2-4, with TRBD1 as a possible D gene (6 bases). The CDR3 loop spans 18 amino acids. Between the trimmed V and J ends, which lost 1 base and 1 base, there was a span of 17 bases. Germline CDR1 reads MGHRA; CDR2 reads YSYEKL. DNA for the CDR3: TGCGCCAGCAGCCAAGGGGCCCAGGGGTCCGGGGCCAAAAACATTCAGTACTTC. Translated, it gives CASSQGAQGSGAKNIQYF.

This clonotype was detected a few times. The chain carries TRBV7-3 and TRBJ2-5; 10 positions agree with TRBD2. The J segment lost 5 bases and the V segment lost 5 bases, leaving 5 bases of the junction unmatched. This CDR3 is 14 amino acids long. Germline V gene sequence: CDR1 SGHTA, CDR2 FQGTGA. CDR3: CASSIAGGLETQYF. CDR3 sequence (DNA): TGTGCCAGCAGCATAGCGGGAGGTTTGGAGACCCAGTACTTC.

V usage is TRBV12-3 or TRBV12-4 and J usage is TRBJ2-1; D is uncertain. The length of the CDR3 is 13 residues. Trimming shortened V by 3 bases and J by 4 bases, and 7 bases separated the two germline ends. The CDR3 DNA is TGTGCCAGCAGTTTCAAATCTTACAATGAGCAGTTCTTC. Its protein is CASSFKSYNEQFF.

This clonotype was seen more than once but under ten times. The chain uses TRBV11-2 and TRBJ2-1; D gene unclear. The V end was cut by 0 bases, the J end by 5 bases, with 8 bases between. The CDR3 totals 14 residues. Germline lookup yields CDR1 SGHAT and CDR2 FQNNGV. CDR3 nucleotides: TGTGCCAGCAGCTTAGATTCGGATGACAATGAGCAGTTCTTC. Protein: CASSLDSDDNEQFF.

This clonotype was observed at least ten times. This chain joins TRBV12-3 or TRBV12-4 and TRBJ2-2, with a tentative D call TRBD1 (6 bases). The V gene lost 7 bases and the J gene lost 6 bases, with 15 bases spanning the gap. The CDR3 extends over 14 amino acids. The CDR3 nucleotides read TGTGCCAGCACCTTAGGGGGACACCCCGGGGAGCTGTTTTTT. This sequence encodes CASTLGGHPGELFF.

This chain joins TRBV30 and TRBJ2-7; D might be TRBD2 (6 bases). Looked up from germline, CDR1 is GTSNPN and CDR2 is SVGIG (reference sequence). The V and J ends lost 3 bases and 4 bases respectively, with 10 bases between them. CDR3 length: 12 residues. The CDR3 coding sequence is TGTGCCTGGAGCGCGGGGTTTTACGAGCAGTACTTC. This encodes CAWSAGFYEQYF.

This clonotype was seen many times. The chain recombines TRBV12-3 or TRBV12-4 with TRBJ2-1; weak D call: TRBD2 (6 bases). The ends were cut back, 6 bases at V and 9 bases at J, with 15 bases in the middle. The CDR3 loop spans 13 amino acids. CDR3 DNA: TGTGCCAGCAGCCCGGGACTCCAGTTTGAGCAGTTCTTC. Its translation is CASSPGLQFEQFF.

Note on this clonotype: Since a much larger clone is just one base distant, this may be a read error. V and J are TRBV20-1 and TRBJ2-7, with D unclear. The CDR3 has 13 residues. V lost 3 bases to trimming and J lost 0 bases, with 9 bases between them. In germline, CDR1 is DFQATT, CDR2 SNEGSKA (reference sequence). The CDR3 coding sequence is TGCAGTGCTAGCAGCACTCCCTCCTACGAGCAGTACTTC. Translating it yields CSASSTPSYEQYF.

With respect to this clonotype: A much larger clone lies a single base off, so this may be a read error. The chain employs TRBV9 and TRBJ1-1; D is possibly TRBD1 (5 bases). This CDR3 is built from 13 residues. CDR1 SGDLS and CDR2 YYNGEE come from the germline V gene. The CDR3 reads CANSVAVRGEAFF. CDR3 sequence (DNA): TGTGCCAACAGCGTAGCGGTAAGGGGTGAAGCTTTCTTT.

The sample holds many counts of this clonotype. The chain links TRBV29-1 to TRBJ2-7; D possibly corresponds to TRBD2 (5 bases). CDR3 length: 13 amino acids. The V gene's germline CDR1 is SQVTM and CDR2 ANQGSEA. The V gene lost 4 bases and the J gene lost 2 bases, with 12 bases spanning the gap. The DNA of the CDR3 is TGCAGCGTTGTTTTTGCGGAGGCCTACGAGCAGTACTTC. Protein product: CSVVFAEAYEQYF.

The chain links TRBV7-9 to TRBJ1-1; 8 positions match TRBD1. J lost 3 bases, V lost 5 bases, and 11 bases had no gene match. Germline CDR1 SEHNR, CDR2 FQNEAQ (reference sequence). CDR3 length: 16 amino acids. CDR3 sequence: CASSALGETGDTEAFF. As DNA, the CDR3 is TGTGCCAGCAGCGCTCTGGGGGAGACAGGGGACACTGAAGCTTTCTTT.

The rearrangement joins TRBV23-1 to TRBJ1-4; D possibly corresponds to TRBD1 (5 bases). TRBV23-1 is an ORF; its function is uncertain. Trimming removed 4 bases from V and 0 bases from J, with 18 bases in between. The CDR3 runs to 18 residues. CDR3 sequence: CASSRIGQSEATNEKLFF. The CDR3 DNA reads TGCGCCAGCAGTCGAATAGGACAATCGGAAGCAACTAATGAAAAACTGTTTTTT.

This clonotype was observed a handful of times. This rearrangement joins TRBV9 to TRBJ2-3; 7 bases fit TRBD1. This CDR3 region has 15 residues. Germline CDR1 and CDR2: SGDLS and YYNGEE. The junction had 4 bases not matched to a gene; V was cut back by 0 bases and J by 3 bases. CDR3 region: CASSVEAGGTDTQYF. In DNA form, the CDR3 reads TGTGCCAGCAGCGTAGAAGCAGGGGGAACAGATACGCAGTATTTT. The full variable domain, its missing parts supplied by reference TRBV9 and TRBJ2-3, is DSGVTQTPKHLITATGQRVTLRCSPRSGDLSVYWYQQSLDQGLQFLIQYYNGEERAKGNILERFSAQQFPDLHSELNLSSLELGDSALYFCASSVEAGGTDTQYFGPGTRLTVL.

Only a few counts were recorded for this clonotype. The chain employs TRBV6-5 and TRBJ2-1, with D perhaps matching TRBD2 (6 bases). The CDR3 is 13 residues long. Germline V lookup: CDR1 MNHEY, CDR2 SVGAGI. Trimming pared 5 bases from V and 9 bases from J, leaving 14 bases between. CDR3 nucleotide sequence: TGTGCCAGCAGTGGACTAATCACCAGTGAGCAGTTCTTC. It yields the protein CASSGLITSEQFF.

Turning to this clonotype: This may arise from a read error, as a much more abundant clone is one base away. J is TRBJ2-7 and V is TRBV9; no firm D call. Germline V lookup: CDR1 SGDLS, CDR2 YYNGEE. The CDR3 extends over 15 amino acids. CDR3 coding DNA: TGTGCCAGCAGCAGGACCGGTGCAAGCTCCTACGAGCGGTACTTC. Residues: CASSRTGASSYERYF. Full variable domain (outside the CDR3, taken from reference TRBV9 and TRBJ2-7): DSGVTQTPKHLITATGQRVTLRCSPRSGDLSVYWYQQSLDQGLQFLIQYYNGEERAKGNILERFSAQQFPDLHSELNLSSLELGDSALYFCASSRTGASSYERYFGPGTRLTVT.

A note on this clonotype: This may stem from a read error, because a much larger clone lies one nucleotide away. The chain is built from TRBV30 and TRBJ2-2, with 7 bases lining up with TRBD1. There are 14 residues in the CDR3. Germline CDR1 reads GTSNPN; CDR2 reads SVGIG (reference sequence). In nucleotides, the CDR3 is TGTGCCTGGACGGGTCAGGGGGACACCAGGGAGCTGTTTTTT. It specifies CAWTGQGDTRELFF.

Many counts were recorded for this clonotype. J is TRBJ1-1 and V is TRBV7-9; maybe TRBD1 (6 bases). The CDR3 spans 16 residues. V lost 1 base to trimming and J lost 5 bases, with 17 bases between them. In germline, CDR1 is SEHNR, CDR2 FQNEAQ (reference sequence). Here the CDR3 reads CASSLVPGALGTEAFF. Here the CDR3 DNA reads TGTGCCAGCAGCTTAGTCCCGGGGGCGCTGGGAACTGAAGCTTTCTTT. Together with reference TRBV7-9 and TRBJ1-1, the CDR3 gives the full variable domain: DTGVSQNPRHKITKRGQNVTFRCDPISEHNRLYWYRQTLGQGPEFLTYFQNEAQLEKSRLLSDRFSAERPKGSFSTLEIQRTEQGDSAMYLCASSLVPGALGTEAFFGQGTRLTVV.

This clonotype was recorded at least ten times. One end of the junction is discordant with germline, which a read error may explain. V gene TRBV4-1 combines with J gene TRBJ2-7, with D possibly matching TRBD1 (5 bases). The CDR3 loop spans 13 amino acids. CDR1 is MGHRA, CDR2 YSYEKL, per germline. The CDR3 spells CASSKEVRDEQYF. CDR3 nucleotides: TGCGCCAGCAGCAAAGAGGTCAGGGACGAGCAGTACTTC.